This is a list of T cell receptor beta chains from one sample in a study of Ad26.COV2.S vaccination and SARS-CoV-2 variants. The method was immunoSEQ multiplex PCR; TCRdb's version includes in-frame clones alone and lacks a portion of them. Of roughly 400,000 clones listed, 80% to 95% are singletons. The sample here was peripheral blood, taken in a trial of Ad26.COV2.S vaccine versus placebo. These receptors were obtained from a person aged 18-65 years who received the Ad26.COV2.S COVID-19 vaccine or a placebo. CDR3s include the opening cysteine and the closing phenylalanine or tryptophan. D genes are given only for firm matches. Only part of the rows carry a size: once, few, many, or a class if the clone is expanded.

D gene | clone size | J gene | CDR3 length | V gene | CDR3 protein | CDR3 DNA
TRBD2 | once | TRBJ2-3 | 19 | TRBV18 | CASSPKVSARGGRTDTQYF | TGTGCCAGCTCACCAAAGGTGTCTGCGCGGGGGGGCCGAACAGATACGCAGTATTTT
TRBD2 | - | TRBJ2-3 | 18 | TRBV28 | CASSLSGLAGSSTDTQYF | TGTGCCAGCAGTTTATCTGGACTAGCAGGTTCTAGCACAGATACGCAGTATTTT
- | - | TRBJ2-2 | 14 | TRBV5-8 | CASSFVGNTGELFF | TGTGCCAGCAGCTTTGTGGGAAACACCGGGGAGCTGTTTTTT
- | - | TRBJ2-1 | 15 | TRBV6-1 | CASSESGQVPAEQFF | TGTGCCAGCAGTGAGTCCGGGCAGGTACCTGCTGAGCAGTTCTTC
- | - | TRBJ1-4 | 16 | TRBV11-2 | CASSQKKVATNEKLFF | TGTGCCAGCAGCCAGAAGAAAGTTGCAACTAATGAAAAACTGTTTTTT
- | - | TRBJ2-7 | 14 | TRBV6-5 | CASRTLGGSGEQYF | TGTGCCAGCAGAACTCTAGGTGGCTCGGGCGAGCAGTACTTC
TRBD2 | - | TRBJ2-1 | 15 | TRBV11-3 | CASSLGGGGAYEQFF | TGTGCCAGCAGCTTAGGTGGCGGGGGGGCATATGAGCAGTTCTTC
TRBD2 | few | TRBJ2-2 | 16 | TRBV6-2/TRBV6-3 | CASSPWTSGGTGELFF | TGTGCCAGCAGTCCATGGACTAGCGGGGGCACCGGGGAGCTGTTTTTT
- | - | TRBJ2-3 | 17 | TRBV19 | CASSIDRGYGGMDTQYF | TGTGCCAGTAGTATAGATCGAGGGTATGGGGGGATGGATACGCAGTATTTT
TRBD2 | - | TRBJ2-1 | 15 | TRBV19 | CASSMVAGQRNEQFF | TGTGCCAGTAGTATGGTAGCGGGGCAACGTAATGAGCAGTTCTTC
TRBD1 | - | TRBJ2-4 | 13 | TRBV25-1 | CASRDRGLGIQYF | TGTGCCAGCCGGGACAGGGGATTGGGCATTCAGTACTTC
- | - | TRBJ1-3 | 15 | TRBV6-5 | CASSPDSSSGNTIYF | TGTGCCAGTAGTCCGGACAGCAGCTCTGGAAACACCATATATTTT
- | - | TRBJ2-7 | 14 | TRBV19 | CASSHVGSSYEQYF | TGTGCCAGTAGCCACGTCGGAAGCTCCTACGAGCAGTACTTC
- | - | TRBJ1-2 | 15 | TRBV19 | CASSTITGPRYGYTF | TGTGCCAGTAGTACAATAACCGGGCCCCGATATGGCTACACCTTC
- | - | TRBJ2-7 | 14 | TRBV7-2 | CASSLERWAYEQYF | TGTGCCAGCAGCTTAGAGCGCTGGGCCTACGAGCAGTACTTC
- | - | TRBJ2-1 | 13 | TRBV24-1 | CATRGIGSNEQFF | TGTGCCACCAGGGGAATAGGGAGCAATGAGCAGTTCTTC
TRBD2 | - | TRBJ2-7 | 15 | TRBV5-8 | CASSLMWGGSYEQYF | TGTGCCAGCAGCTTGATGTGGGGAGGGTCCTACGAGCAGTACTTC
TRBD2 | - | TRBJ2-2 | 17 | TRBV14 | CASSRLAGGTNTGELFF | TGTGCCAGCAGCCGACTAGCGGGGGGGACAAACACCGGGGAGCTGTTTTTT
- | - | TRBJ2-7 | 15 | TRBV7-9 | CASSLVGLSSYEQYF | TGTGCCAGCAGCTTAGTCGGGCTTAGCTCCTACGAGCAGTACTTC
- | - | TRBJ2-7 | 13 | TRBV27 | CASSYSGWNEQYF | TGTGCCAGCAGCTACTCAGGGTGGAACGAGCAGTACTTC
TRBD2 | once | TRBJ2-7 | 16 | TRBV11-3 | CASSPGSGGAIYEQYF | TGTGCCAGCAGCCCGGGTAGCGGGGGGGCCATATACGAGCAGTACTTC
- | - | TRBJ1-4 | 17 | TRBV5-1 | CASSSPQGRFTNEKLFF | TGCGCCAGCAGCTCGCCGCAGGGTCGGTTTACTAATGAAAAACTGTTTTTT
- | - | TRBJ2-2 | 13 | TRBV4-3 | CASSQGGIGELFF | TGCGCCAGCAGCCAAGGGGGGATCGGGGAGCTGTTTTTT
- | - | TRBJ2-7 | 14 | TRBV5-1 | CASSLVVGLVEQYF | TGCGCCAGCAGCTTGGTGGTGGGGCTAGTCGAGCAGTACTTC
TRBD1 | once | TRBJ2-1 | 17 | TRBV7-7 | CASSLRPGQGAYNEQFF | TGTGCCAGCAGCTTACGACCGGGACAGGGGGCCTACAATGAGCAGTTCTTC
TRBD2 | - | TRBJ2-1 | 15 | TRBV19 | CASSIRVTSDNEQFF | TGTGCCAGTAGTATTAGAGTGACTAGCGACAATGAGCAGTTCTTC
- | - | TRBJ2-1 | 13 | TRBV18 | CASSRDRHNEQFF | TGTGCCAGCTCTCGAGACAGGCACAATGAGCAGTTCTTC
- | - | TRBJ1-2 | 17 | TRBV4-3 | CASSQGGSPNNLYGYTF | TGCGCCAGCAGCCAAGGCGGATCTCCCAACAACCTATATGGCTACACCTTC
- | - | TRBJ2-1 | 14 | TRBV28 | CASSSSGKGNEQFF | TGTGCCAGCAGTTCCTCCGGGAAGGGCAATGAGCAGTTCTTC
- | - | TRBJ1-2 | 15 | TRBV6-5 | CASSYSAVGNYGYTF | TGTGCCAGCAGTTACTCGGCGGTCGGGAACTATGGCTACACCTTC
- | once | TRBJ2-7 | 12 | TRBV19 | CASAVGGGEQYF | TGTGCCAGTGCCGTGGGGGGTGGTGAGCAGTACTTC
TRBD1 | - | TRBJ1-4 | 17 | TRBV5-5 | CASSPTGSGIANEKLFF | TGTGCCAGCAGCCCGACAGGGTCGGGAATAGCTAATGAAAAACTGTTTTTT
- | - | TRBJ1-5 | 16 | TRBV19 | CASSRAGLTSNQPQHF | TGTGCCAGTAGTCGGGCCGGGTTAACTAGCAATCAGCCCCAGCATTTT
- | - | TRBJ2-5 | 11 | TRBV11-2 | CASSLEETQYF | TGTGCCAGCAGCCTGGAAGAGACCCAGTACTTC
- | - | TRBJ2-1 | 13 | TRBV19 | CASQGGGPDEQFF | TGTGCCAGCCAAGGGGGGGGGCCTGATGAGCAGTTCTTC
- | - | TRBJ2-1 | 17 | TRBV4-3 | CASSQEPVRRGLYEQFF | TGCGCCAGCAGCCAAGAGCCTGTCCGTCGGGGGCTCTATGAGCAGTTCTTC
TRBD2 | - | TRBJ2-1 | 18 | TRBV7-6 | CASSLAQRGASSYNEQFF | TGTGCCAGCAGCTTAGCGCAGCGGGGGGCGAGCTCCTACAATGAGCAGTTCTTC
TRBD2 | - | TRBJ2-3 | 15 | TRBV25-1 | CASRAGGVPEGTQYF | TGTGCCAGCAGGGCGGGGGGCGTACCGGAGGGTACGCAGTATTTT
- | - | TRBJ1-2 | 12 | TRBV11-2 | CASSLGGGGYTF | TGTGCCAGCAGCTTAGGGGGGGGCGGCTACACCTTC
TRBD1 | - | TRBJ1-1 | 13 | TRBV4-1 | CASRGTGWTEAFF | TGCGCCAGCAGGGGGACAGGGTGGACTGAAGCTTTCTTT
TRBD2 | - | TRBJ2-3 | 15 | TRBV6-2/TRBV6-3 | CASSTGGAGADTQYF | TGTGCCAGCAGTACCGGGGGGGCCGGCGCAGATACGCAGTATTTT
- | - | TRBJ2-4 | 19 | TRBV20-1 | CSASHLGTQISLAKNIQYF | TGCAGTGCTAGTCACCTAGGGACTCAGATTAGTCTAGCCAAAAACATTCAGTACTTC
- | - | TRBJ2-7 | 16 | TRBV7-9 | CASSLPEGSQLYEQYF | TGTGCCAGCAGCTTACCCGAGGGGTCTCAGCTCTACGAGCAGTACTTC
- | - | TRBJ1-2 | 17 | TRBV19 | CASSILRDPTRSYGYTF | TGTGCCAGTAGTATACTCCGGGACCCGACTCGTTCATATGGCTACACCTTC
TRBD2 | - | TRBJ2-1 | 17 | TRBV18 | CASSPRPQRGGYNEQFF | TGTGCCAGCTCACCCCGTCCGCAGCGGGGGGGCTACAATGAGCAGTTCTTC
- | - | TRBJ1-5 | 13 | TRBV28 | CASIWRDGQPQHF | TGTGCCAGCATCTGGAGGGATGGGCAGCCCCAGCATTTT
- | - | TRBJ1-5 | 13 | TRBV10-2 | CASRRKADQPQHF | TGCGCCAGCAGACGGAAGGCAGATCAGCCCCAGCATTTT
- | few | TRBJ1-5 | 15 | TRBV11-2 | CASSLAAGSNQPQHF | TGTGCCAGCAGCTTAGCAGCGGGAAGCAATCAGCCCCAGCATTTT
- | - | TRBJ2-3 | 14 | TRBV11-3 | CASSHRGPEDTQYF | TGTGCCAGCAGCCACCGGGGGCCGGAAGATACGCAGTATTTT